This TCR beta chain comes out of a study of shared clonotypes between healthy human individuals. Study overall: Serving as donors were two women and three men, whose ages spanned 18 to 49. Findings and caveats of the study: The researchers took only blood, and tissue repertoires probably look different.

In the case of this clone: As yet, its antigen is unknown.

Germline lookup yields CDR1 MNHNS and CDR2 SASEGT. V shed 4 bases and J 5 bases; nucleotides not matched to a gene: 11. The CDR3 loop spans 16 amino acids. Negatively enriched CD4+ T cells were divided by CD45RA into naive and memory. Replicate PCRs for sorted subsets used around 190 ng DNA; this equaled about 30,000 T cell genomes. Produced via immunoSEQ multiplex PCR; TCRdb's table is partial and in-frame only. Of millions of clones listed, 93% are singletons. V is TRBV6-1 and J is TRBJ1-5; 7 bases map to TRBD1. The sample was naive CD4+ T cells from PBMCs. Sample subset: CD45RA+ positively selected. The TCR sequence derives from a man between 18 and 35 years old in good health. Some clones in this sample may be carry-over from other donors' samples. The CDR3 sequence: CASSGWVDRDHQPQHF. The CDR3 DNA sequence: TGTGCCAGCAGTGGATGGGTCGACAGGGACCATCAGCCCCAGCATTTT.